The 32 T cell receptor beta chains below come from one sample, sequenced in a study of CD8 T cells in ankylosing spondylitis. TCRdb analysed the 5' RACE reads with MiXCR anew, one entry per CDR3 protein. The table has roughly 100,000 distinct CDR3 sequences, around 24% seen once. Sequencing used synovial fluid, either unsorted or a sorted T cell fraction (not recorded which). These receptors all stem from a male donor with ankylosing spondylitis.

This chain links TRBV7-8 with TRBJ2-1; no clear D. The ends were cut back, 4 bases at V and 5 bases at J, with 18 bases in the middle. Germline-derived CDR1 and CDR2 are SGHVS and FQNEAQ. The CDR3 has 16 amino acids. The CDR3 loop is CASSSLPGRVDNEQFF. CDR3 in DNA: TGTGCCAGCAGCTCCCTACCGGGTAGGGTCGACAATGAGCAGTTCTTC.

The chain joins TRBV12-3 or TRBV12-4 to TRBJ2-4, with a possible D match to TRBD1 (6 bases). The CDR3 has 18 amino acids. V dropped 1 base and J dropped 0 bases, with 16 bases sitting between them. The CDR3 sequence is CASSLGTGHTLAKNIQYF. DNA for the CDR3: TGTGCCAGCAGTTTAGGTACGGGACATACGCTAGCCAAAAACATTCAGTACTTC.

In its sample, this clonotype was seen a few times. This chain uses TRBV3-1 with TRBJ2-2; 10 nucleotides align to TRBD2. V gave up 4 bases and J gave up 5 bases; unmatched junction bases: 7. CDR3 size: 16 residues. Germline values: CDR1 LGHDT, CDR2 YNNKEL (reference sequence). CDR3 in amino acids: CASSRGTSERTGELFF. As DNA, the CDR3 is TGTGCCAGCAGCCGGGGGACTAGCGAGAGGACCGGGGAGCTGTTTTTT.

This clonotype was recorded many times. CDR3 loop: CSARDGQGLAYEQFF. DNA of the CDR3: TGCAGTGCTAGAGATGGTCAGGGACTAGCGTATGAGCAGTTCTTC. The genes are TRBV20-1 and TRBJ2-1; 10 nucleotides line up with TRBD2. V was pared by 0 bases and J by 8 bases, with 7 bases of the junction left unmatched. The germline V gene has CDR1 DFQATT and CDR2 SNEGSKA (reference sequence). This CDR3 comprises 15 residues.

This clonotype was picked up a small number of times. This chain links TRBV7-2 with TRBJ2-7, with 8 bases that match TRBD1. The CDR3 consists of 18 residues. Germline V gene data show CDR1 as SGHTA and CDR2 as FQGNSA. The junction had 11 bases not matched to a gene; V was cut back by 0 bases and J by 1 base. DNA of the CDR3: TGTGCCAGCAGCTTAGCATTCCCGGGCCAGGGGGCGTCCTACGAGCAGTACGTC. Translation gives CASSLAFPGQGASYEQYV.

The sample holds many counts of this clonotype. The J gene is TRBJ2-1, the V gene TRBV3-1; D tentatively reads TRBD1 or TRBD2 (5 bases each). In germline, CDR1 is LGHDT, CDR2 YNNKEL (reference sequence). V gave up 4 bases and J gave up 9 bases, with 13 bases separating them. The CDR3 is made up of 13 amino acids. The CDR3 DNA reads as TGTGCCAGCAGCCCTGTTTCGGGGCTTGAGCAGTTCTTC. This gives the protein CASSPVSGLEQFF.

This clonotype has only a few counts. The rearrangement joins TRBV7-8 to TRBJ2-5; tentatively, D is TRBD1 (6 bases). CDR3 length equals 14 residues. In germline, CDR1 is SGHVS, CDR2 FQNEAQ. The V and J ends lost 3 bases and 0 bases respectively, with 8 bases between them. Here the CDR3 reads CASSFDRYQETQYF. CDR3 sequence (DNA): TGTGCCAGCAGCTTTGACAGGTACCAAGAGACCCAGTACTTC.

In this sample, this clonotype turned up many times. The chain couples TRBV20-1 to TRBJ2-7; 14 nucleotides agree with TRBD2. Germline CDR1 reads DFQATT; CDR2 reads SNEGSKA (reference sequence). The CDR3 spans 14 residues. The V and J ends lost 5 bases and 6 bases, in that order; junction bases with no gene match: 6. The CDR3 DNA reads as TGCAGTGCTCCCGGGACTAGCGGGAGTGGCGAGCAGTACGTC. It is translated as CSAPGTSGSGEQYV.

There are a few counts of this clonotype. The chain is built from TRBV5-1 and TRBJ1-1; 9 nucleotides agree with TRBD1. Germline V gene data show CDR1 as SGHRS and CDR2 as YFSETQ. The ends lost 3 bases at V and 0 bases at J; junction bases unmatched: 3. This CDR3 contains 15 residues. The DNA for the CDR3 is TGCGCCAGCAGCTGGGGGACAGGGATGAACACTGAAGCTTTCTTT. As protein: CASSWGTGMNTEAFF.

This chain uses TRBV20-1 with TRBJ2-7; TRBD1 might be the D (6 bases). Germline CDR1 is DFQATT and CDR2 is SNEGSKA (reference sequence). Trimming stripped 6 bases from V and 2 bases from J, with 11 bases between. The CDR3 length is 12 residues. The CDR3 DNA reads TGCAGTGCGAACAGGGAACCCTACGAGCAGTACTTC. Translated, it gives CSANREPYEQYF.

This chain uses TRBV9 with TRBJ2-2; TRBD2 matches at 11 bases. Unmatched junction bases numbered 7, after V lost 5 bases and J lost 4 bases. CDR1 SGDLS and CDR2 YYNGEE come from the germline V gene. CDR3 length: 16 residues. Written as DNA, the CDR3 is TGTGCCAGCAGTGCGGGACTAGCGGCAATCACCGGGGAGCTGTTTTTT. Residues: CASSAGLAAITGELFF.

This clonotype was observed a handful of times. V is TRBV12-3 or TRBV12-4 and J is TRBJ2-1; D ambiguous. This CDR3 is 14 amino acids long. V lost 4 bases and J 10 bases, leaving 17 bases between the germline ends. CDR3: CASSSPPLVREQFF. The CDR3 region has the DNA TGTGCCAGCAGTTCCCCCCCCTTAGTAAGAGAGCAGTTCTTC.

This clonotype came up a few times. V is TRBV11-2 and J is TRBJ2-5; D perhaps matches TRBD2 (6 bases). This CDR3 is 16 amino acids long. The V end was cut by 5 bases, the J end by 1 base, with 17 bases between. In germline, CDR1 is SGHAT, CDR2 FQNNGV. CDR3 coding DNA: TGTGCCAGCAGCCCTACCAGCGGGTCCATCCAAGAGACCCAGTACTTC. Its protein is CASSPTSGSIQETQYF. Variable domain in full (rest from reference TRBV11-2 and TRBJ2-5): EAGVAQSPRYKIIEKRQSVAFWCNPISGHATLYWYQQILGQGPKLLIQFQNNGVVDDSQLPKDRFSAERLKGVDSTLKIQPAKLEDSAVYLCASSPTSGSIQETQYFGPGTRLLVL.

This clonotype occurred many times. The V gene is TRBV7-9, the J gene TRBJ2-5; 9 bases line up with TRBD2. Germline loops: CDR1 SEHNR, CDR2 FQNEAQ (reference sequence). The CDR3 spans 16 residues. Trimming removed 5 bases from V and 2 bases from J; junction bases left unmatched: 9. The CDR3 loop is CASSPTGLASQETQYF. The CDR3 coding sequence is TGTGCCAGCAGCCCGACGGGACTAGCATCACAAGAGACCCAGTACTTC.

The J gene is TRBJ1-6, the V gene TRBV12-3 or TRBV12-4; tentative D call: TRBD1 (6 bases). Trimming took off 3 bases at V and 7 bases at J, with 16 bases between the two ends. The CDR3 runs 16 residues. The DNA for the CDR3 is TGTGCCAGCAGTTTCGGACCAGGACAGTCAAATTCACCCCTCCACTTT. It yields the protein CASSFGPGQSNSPLHF.

The chain is built from TRBV25-1 and TRBJ2-5; D unclear. CDR1 and CDR2 (germline): MGHDK, SYGVNS. CDR3 length equals 14 residues. The V and J ends lost 2 bases and 7 bases respectively, with 14 bases between them. The DNA for the CDR3 is TGTGCCAGCAGTGAACTAGACGCCTTCGGGACCCAGTACTTC. It translates to CASSELDAFGTQYF.

This sequence joins TRBV5-1 and TRBJ2-1, with TRBD2 matching over 10 bases. The CDR3 runs 17 residues. Trimming at V came to 0 bases and at J to 9 bases, leaving 12 bases not matched to a gene. Germline V gene sequence: CDR1 SGHRS, CDR2 YFSETQ. Here the CDR3 DNA reads TGCGCCAGCAGCTTGGCGACTAGCGGGTATCCTGGTGGTGAGCAGTTCTTC. Amino acid sequence: CASSLATSGYPGGEQFF.

V gene TRBV24-1 combines with J gene TRBJ1-5, with 8 bases that match TRBD1. There are 13 residues in the CDR3. The J segment lost 5 bases and the V segment lost 8 bases, leaving 4 bases of the junction unmatched. Per germline, CDR1 KGHDR and CDR2 SFDVKD. The CDR3 DNA is TGTGCCACCACCGACAGGGGCGATCAGCCCCAGCATTTT. Translated: CATTDRGDQPQHF.

In nucleotides, the CDR3 is TGTGCCAGCAGCCCGAGGACTAGCGGGAGGGACATTCAGTACTTC. It yields the protein CASSPRTSGRDIQYF. The chain carries TRBV7-9 and TRBJ2-4; TRBD2 agrees at 15 bases. Germline lookup yields CDR1 SEHNR and CDR2 FQNEAQ (reference sequence). V trimming: 5 bases; J trimming: 8 bases; junction bases outside the gene matches: 4. There are 15 residues in the CDR3.

The rearrangement uses TRBV5-5 and TRBJ2-7; 10 bases are a match to TRBD2. The CDR3 has 14 residues. Germline V gives CDR1 SGHKS, CDR2 YYEKEE (reference sequence). With V trimmed by 1 base and J by 5 bases, 3 bases remained unmatched. The CDR3, as DNA: TGTGCCAGCAGCTTGACTAGCGGGATGAACGAGCAGTACGTC. Its protein is CASSLTSGMNEQYV.

This clonotype has a handful of counts. The chain has TRBV11-3 and TRBJ1-5; D ambiguous. V lost 5 bases and J lost 5, with 10 bases in between. The CDR3 has 13 residues. The germline V gene encodes CDR1 SGHNT and CDR2 YENEEA. The CDR3 loop reads CASSPSRDQPQHF. The CDR3 DNA sequence: TGTGCCAGCAGCCCCTCGAGAGATCAGCCCCAGCATTTT.

The chain joins TRBV29-1 to TRBJ2-1; 10 bases agree with TRBD2. J gave up 3 bases and V 1 base, and 9 bases lay outside the gene matches. Germline loops: CDR1 SQVTM, CDR2 ANQGSEA. This CDR3 comprises 17 residues. The CDR3 bases are TGCAGCGTTGAAGCTAGGACTAGCGGAGGCTACTACAATGAGCAGTTCTTC. Translating it yields CSVEARTSGGYYNEQFF.

The chain carries TRBV20-1 and TRBJ1-1, with a possible D match to TRBD1 (5 bases). CDR1 is DFQATT, CDR2 SNEGSKA, per germline (reference sequence). Trimming removed 1 base at V and 4 bases at J, with 13 bases between. The CDR3 is 14 residues long. CDR3 amino acids: CSARAAGWGTEAFF. DNA of the CDR3: TGCAGTGCTAGAGCGGCAGGGTGGGGCACTGAAGCTTTCTTT.

The CDR3 region is CASSRTSGSPYEQFF. DNA for the CDR3: TGTGCCAGCAGTCGTACTAGCGGGAGCCCTTATGAGCAGTTCTTC. The chain joins TRBV27 to TRBJ2-1; TRBD2 aligns across 11 bases. The CDR3 extends over 15 amino acids. Germline values: CDR1 MNHEY, CDR2 SMNVEV (reference sequence). V lost 5 bases, J lost 8 bases, and 8 bases stayed unmatched.

J is TRBJ2-3 and V is TRBV9; 8 nucleotides line up with TRBD2. Germline CDR1 is SGDLS and CDR2 is YYNGEE. Trimming took 0 bases from V and 3 from J; bases not matched to a gene: 3. This CDR3 is 15 amino acids long. CDR3 loop: CASSVAGGRTDTQYF. The DNA for the CDR3 is TGTGCCAGCAGCGTAGCGGGAGGGAGGACAGATACGCAGTATTTT. The entire variable domain, with the rest obtained from reference TRBV9 and TRBJ2-3, is as follows: DSGVTQTPKHLITATGQRVTLRCSPRSGDLSVYWYQQSLDQGLQFLIQYYNGEERAKGNILERFSAQQFPDLHSELNLSSLELGDSALYFCASSVAGGRTDTQYFGPGTRLTVL.

For this clonotype: One junction end does not reproduce the germline sequence, and a read error may be involved. The CDR3 DNA sequence: TGCAGTACTAGAGATACCGGGGCGGGGACCTACAATGAGCAGTTCTTC. Encoded protein: CSTRDTGAGTYNEQFF. The chain employs TRBV20-1 and TRBJ2-1, with D perhaps matching TRBD2 (6 bases). Germline-derived CDR1 and CDR2 are DFQATT and SNEGSKA (reference sequence). There are 16 residues in the CDR3.

This clonotype was observed a handful of times. J is TRBJ2-2 and V is TRBV25-1; 8 nucleotides line up with TRBD2. Germline CDR1 MGHDK, CDR2 SYGVNS. The CDR3 is 15 amino acids. V lost 6 bases and J lost 6; bases outside the gene matches: 9. As DNA, the CDR3 is TGTGCCAGCAGCCTTAGCGGGGAGGGATCCGGGGAGCTGTTTTTT. Translated, it gives CASSLSGEGSGELFF.

This chain connects TRBV4-2 to TRBJ1-3; the D is unclear. The germline CDR1 and CDR2 sequences are LGHNA and YNFKEQ. CDR3 length: 14 residues. The ends were cut back, 3 bases at V and 0 bases at J, with 6 bases in the middle. CDR3 amino acids: CASSHPSSGNTIYF. CDR3 sequence (DNA): TGTGCCAGCAGCCATCCGAGCTCTGGAAACACCATATATTTT.

J is TRBJ2-3 and V is TRBV20-1; TRBD2 aligns across 7 bases. Trimming cost V 6 bases and J 0 bases; bases outside gene matches: 6. The CDR3 totals 14 residues. Germline V lookup: CDR1 DFQATT, CDR2 SNEGSKA (reference sequence). CDR3 nucleotides: TGCAGTGCCCTTCAGCGGGGAAGCACAGATACGCAGTATTTT. Protein: CSALQRGSTDTQYF.

This rearrangement joins TRBV7-2 to TRBJ2-3; D not certain. The CDR3 sequence is 13 residues long. Trimming removed 7 bases from V and 2 bases from J, with 10 bases in between. In germline, CDR1 is SGHTA, CDR2 FQGNSA. For the CDR3, the DNA is TGTGCCAGCACCTACTCATACACAGATACGCAGTATTTT. Protein sequence: CASTYSYTDTQYF. Together with reference TRBV7-2 and TRBJ2-3, the CDR3 gives the full variable domain: GAGVSQSPSNKVTEKGKDVELRCDPISGHTALYWYRQSLGQGLEFLIYFQGNSAPDKSGLPSDRFSAERTGGSVSTLTIQRTQQEDSAVYLCASTYSYTDTQYFGPGTRLTVL.

This clonotype was seen once. The chain has TRBV5-1 and TRBJ2-7; D is ambiguous. The CDR3 is 15 residues long. CDR1 SGHRS and CDR2 YFSETQ come from the germline V gene. The germline V and J ends were trimmed by 0 bases and 1 base, with 11 bases remaining between them. CDR3 in DNA: TGCGCCAGCAGCTTGGCCGGCCCAGAATCCTACGAGCAGTACTTC. Translation: CASSLAGPESYEQYF.

V usage is TRBV11-3 and J usage is TRBJ2-3; D is perhaps TRBD1 or TRBD2 (5 bases each). V was cut by 5 bases and J by 0 bases, with 12 bases left in between. The length of the CDR3 is 15 residues. CDR1 and CDR2 from the germline V gene are SGHNT and YENEEA. CDR3 nucleotide sequence: TGTGCCAGCAGCGGGACCCCTCTCAGCACAGATACGCAGTATTTT. Encoded protein: CASSGTPLSTDTQYF.